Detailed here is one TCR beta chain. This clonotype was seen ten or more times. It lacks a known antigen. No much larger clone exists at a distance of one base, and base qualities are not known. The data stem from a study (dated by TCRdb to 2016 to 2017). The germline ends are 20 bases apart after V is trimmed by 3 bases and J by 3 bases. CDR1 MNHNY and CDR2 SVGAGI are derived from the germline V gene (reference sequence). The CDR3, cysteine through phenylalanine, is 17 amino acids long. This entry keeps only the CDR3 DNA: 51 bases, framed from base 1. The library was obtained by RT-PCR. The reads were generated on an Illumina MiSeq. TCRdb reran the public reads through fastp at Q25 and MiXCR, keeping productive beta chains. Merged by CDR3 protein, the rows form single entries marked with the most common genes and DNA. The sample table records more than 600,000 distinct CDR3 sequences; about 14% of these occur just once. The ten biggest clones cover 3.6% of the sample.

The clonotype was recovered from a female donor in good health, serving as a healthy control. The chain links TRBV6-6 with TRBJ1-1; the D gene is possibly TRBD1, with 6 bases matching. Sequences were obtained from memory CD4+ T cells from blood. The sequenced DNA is TGTGCCAGCAGTTATGGGCCGGCAGGGGCCAGCGACACTGAAGCTTTCTTT. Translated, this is CASSYGPAGASDTEAFF.